The text below deals with one TCR beta chain. As yet, its antigen is unknown. The sequenced target, TCR beta, came from blood CD8+ and CD4+ T cells. TEMRA cells were FACS-enriched, and CD8+ and CD4+ T cells were isolated negatively. This entry comes from a study of CD8 T cells in Susac syndrome. Reverse transcription of roughly 0.5 to 1 ug RNA was carried out with random hexamers. TCRdb re-derived calls from the immunoSEQ multiplex PCR reads in MiXCR, one entry per CDR3 protein. Of 150,000 or so distinct CDR3 sequences listed, 90% to 95% were seen once; the top ten hold approximately 0.073%. Whole-study findings and limits: A relatively small number of individuals underwent TCR sequencing and HLA analysis.

Germline lookup yields CDR1 MGHRA and CDR2 YSYEKL. The CDR3 length is 15 residues. Trimming cost V 4 bases and J 4 bases, with 17 bases left between them. This receptor was obtained from a human donor in good health. The sample was CD4+ T cells from PBMCs. The chain links TRBV4-1 to TRBJ2-7, with a weak D call TRBD1 (7 bases). CDR3 loop: CASSPGGTRLYEQYF. The CDR3 bases are TGCGCCAGCAGCCCAGGGGGGACACGGCTTTACGAGCAGTACTTC.